Below, 2 T cell receptor beta chains from the same sample are listed, as sequenced in a study of blood T cell repertoires in COVID-19. Generated by immunoSEQ multiplex PCR, the TCRdb table keeps only in-frame clones and is missing some. The sample contains more than 25,000 clones, 65% to 90% of which appear only once. Material: peripheral blood. All receptors derive from an older man with active COVID-19.

CDR3 nucleotides: TGTGCCAGCAGTTTATTGGGGAAAAGGGGGGCTTTCTTT. This codes for CASSLLGKRGAFF. The chain is built from TRBV12-3 or TRBV12-4 and TRBJ1-1; maybe TRBD1 (6 bases). The CDR3 is 13 residues long. V gave up 2 bases and J gave up 11 bases, with 15 bases separating them.

The chain has TRBV3-1 (or the pseudogene TRBV3-2) and TRBJ1-1; D gene unclear. With 0 bases removed from V and 11 bases from J, the gap between germline ends came to 10 bases. The CDR3 sequence is 12 residues long. Germline CDR1 reads LGHDT; CDR2 reads YNNKEL (reference sequence). The CDR3 bases are TGTGCCAGCAGCCAAGATCTCCGGGAGGCTTTCTTT. This encodes CASSQDLREAFF.